The sequence of this T cell receptor (beta chain) was determined in a study of response to subunit inactivated influenza vaccine. The ends were cut back, 3 bases at V and 7 bases at J, with 9 bases in the middle. Germline V gives CDR1 LNHDA, CDR2 SQIVND (reference sequence). CDR3 size: 12 residues. TCRdb called the RT-PCR reads again in MiXCR, with one record for every CDR3 protein. The table records more than 550,000 distinct CDR3 sequences, over 9% of them present only once. The same specimen was also included in a second study, on T cells expressing NK-cell markers. That source notes: Beta-chain TCR cDNA was generated via 5'RACE template switching with UMIs.

The V call is TRBV19, the J call TRBJ1-1; D remains ambiguous. This sequence originates from a man in his fifties who received an inactivated influenza vaccine. The source was PBMCs from blood, collected on the day of vaccination. The CDR3 loop is CASSIYGDEAFF. As DNA, the CDR3 is TGTGCCAGTAGTATTTATGGTGATGAAGCTTTCTTT.